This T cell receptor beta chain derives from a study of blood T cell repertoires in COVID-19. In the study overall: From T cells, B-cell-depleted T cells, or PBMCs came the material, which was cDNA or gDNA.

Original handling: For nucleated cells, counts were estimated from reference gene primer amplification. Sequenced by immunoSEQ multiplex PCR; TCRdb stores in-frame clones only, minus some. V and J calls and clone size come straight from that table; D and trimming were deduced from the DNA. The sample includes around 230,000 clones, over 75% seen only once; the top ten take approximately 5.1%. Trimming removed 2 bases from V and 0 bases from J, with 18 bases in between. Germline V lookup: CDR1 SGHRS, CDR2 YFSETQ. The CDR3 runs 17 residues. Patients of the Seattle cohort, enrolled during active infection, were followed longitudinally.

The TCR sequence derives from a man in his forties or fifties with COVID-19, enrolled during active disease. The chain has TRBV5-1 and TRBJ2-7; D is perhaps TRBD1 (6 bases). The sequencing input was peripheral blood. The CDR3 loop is CASSLLTGSAHSYEQYF. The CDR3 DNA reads TGCGCCAGCAGCTTATTAACAGGGTCAGCCCACTCCTACGAGCAGTACTTC.